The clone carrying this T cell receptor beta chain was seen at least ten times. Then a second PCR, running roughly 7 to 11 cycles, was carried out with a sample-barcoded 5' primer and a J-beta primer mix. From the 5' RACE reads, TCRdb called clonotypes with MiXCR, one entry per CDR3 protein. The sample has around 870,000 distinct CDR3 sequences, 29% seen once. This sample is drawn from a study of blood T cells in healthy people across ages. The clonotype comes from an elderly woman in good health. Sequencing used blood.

In nucleotides, the CDR3 is TGTGCCAGCAGCTCCCCCCGCTATGGCTACACCTTC. This sequence encodes CASSSPRYGYTF. This chain joins TRBV6-2 or TRBV6-3 and TRBJ1-2; D gene uncertain. Deletions cut 6 bases from V and 4 bases from J, with 9 bases between. Looked up from germline, CDR1 is MNHEY and CDR2 is SVGEGT. CDR3 length equals 12 residues.